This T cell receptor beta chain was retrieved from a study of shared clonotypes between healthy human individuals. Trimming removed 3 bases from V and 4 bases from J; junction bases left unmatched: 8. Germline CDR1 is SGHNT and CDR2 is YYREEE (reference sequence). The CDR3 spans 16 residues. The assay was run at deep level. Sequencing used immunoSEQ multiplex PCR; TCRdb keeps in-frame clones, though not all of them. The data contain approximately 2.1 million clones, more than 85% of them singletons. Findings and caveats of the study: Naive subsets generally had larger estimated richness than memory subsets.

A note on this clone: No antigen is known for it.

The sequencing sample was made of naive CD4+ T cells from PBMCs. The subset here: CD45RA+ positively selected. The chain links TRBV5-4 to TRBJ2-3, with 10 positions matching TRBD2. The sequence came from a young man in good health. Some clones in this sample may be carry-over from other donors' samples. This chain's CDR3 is CASSSPGLAGADTQYF. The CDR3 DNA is TGTGCCAGCAGCTCCCCGGGCCTAGCGGGAGCAGATACGCAGTATTTT.